The clone carrying this T cell receptor (beta chain) was seen a few times. V lost 5 bases to trimming and J lost 6 bases; unmatched junction nucleotides: 7. Germline V gene sequence: CDR1 SGHVS, CDR2 FQNEAQ. The length of the CDR3 is 15 residues. The method was immunoSEQ multiplex PCR; TCRdb's version includes in-frame clones alone and lacks a portion of them. The data show about 240,000 clones, with about 80% seen just once and more than 9.5% held by the top ten. The data were taken from a study of blood T cell repertoires in COVID-19. The clonotype was recovered from a woman aged 80 or over with acute or convalescent COVID-19. The genes are TRBV7-8 and TRBJ1-5; 10 nucleotides agree with TRBD1. Sequenced input: peripheral blood. CDR3 bases: TGTGCCAGCAGCCCAGGACAGGGGGTAGGTCAGCCCCAGCATTTT. This gives the protein CASSPGQGVGQPQHF.